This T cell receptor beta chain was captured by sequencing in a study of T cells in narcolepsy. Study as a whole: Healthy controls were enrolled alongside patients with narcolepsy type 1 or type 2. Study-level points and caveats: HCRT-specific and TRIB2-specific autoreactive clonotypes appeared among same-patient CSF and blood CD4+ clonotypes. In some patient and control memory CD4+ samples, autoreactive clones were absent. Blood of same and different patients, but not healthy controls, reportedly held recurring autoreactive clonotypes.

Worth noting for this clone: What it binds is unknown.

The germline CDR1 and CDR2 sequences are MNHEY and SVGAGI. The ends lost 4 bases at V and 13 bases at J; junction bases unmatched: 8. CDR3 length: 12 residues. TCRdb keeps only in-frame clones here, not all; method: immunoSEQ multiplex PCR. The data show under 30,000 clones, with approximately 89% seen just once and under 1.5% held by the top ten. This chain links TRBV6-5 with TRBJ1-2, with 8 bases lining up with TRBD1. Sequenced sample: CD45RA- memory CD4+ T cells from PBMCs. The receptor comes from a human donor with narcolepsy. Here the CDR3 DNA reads TGTGCCAGCAGTTCACCGACAGGGGCGGCCACCTTC. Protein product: CASSSPTGAATF.